This T cell receptor (beta chain) derives from a study of early T cells in non-severe SARS-CoV-2 infection. Study overall: Sequencing input comprised bulk RNA from unsorted whole blood; chain pairing was not available. Broader study findings: Reliance on VDJdb matching favored anti-spike CD8 responses; private and CD4 specificities were missed.

Individual cDNA molecules were tagged with unique molecular identifiers, the study reported. TCRdb reprocessed the 5' RACE reads via MiXCR and lists one record per CDR3 protein. The sample has about 50,000 distinct CDR3 sequences, less than 10% seen once; the top ten hold around 5.3%. Trimming took 5 bases from V and 4 from J; bases not matched to a gene: 9. The CDR3 consists of 15 residues. Looked up from germline, CDR1 is KGHSH and CDR2 is LQKENI. For this clonotype: Its specificity is not known.

The receptor's source is an adult who was a healthcare worker with PCR-confirmed SARS-CoV-2 infection or an uninfected control (not recorded which). The chain uses TRBV18 and TRBJ1-2; 8 bases agree with TRBD1. This specimen consisted of whole blood, obtained at baseline. Here the CDR3 DNA reads TGTGCCAGCTCATCACTCACGGACAGGGTCTATGGCTACACCTTC. Translation: CASSSLTDRVYGYTF.